This TCR beta chain was captured in a study of preoperative IRX-2 immunotherapy in early breast cancer. The V end was cut by 5 bases, the J end by 8 bases, with 15 bases between. Looked up from germline, CDR1 is MDHEN and CDR2 is SYDVKM. CDR3 length: 14 amino acids. Specified treatment: preoperative locoregional IRX-2 cytokine immunotherapy. Preoperative locoregional IRX-2 cytokine immunotherapy was tested in the phase Ib source study. Repertoires were generated with immunoSEQ multiplex PCR, while TCRdb's copy carries only in-frame clones and drops some. The sample has about 38,000 clones, roughly four fifths seen once; the top ten hold approximately 1.5%.

Specimen: lymph node tissue, collected after IRX-2 immunotherapy. The clonotype originates from a human donor with breast cancer. The chain combines TRBV28 with TRBJ1-4; D ambiguous. DNA for the CDR3: TGTGCCAGCAGTATCCCACGGGCAACGGAAAAACTGTTTTTT. This codes for CASSIPRATEKLFF. The whole variable domain, filled in from reference TRBV28 and TRBJ1-4, reads DVKVTQSSRYLVKRTGEKVFLECVQDMDHENMFWYRQDPGLGLRLIYFSYDVKMKEKGDIPEGYSVSREKKERFSLILESASTNQTSMYLCASSIPRATEKLFFGSGTQLSVL.